A selection of T cell receptor beta chains follows, all from one sample in a study of glioma-infiltrating T cells. TCRdb called the multiplex PCR reads again in MiXCR, with one record for every CDR3 protein. In the table there are about 140,000 distinct CDR3 sequences, approximately 40% of which are singletons. What was sequenced was glioma tissue, nonneoplastic brain tissue, or PBMCs (not recorded which). Receptor source: a human donor with low-grade glioma or glioblastoma, undergoing nonglioma brain surgery, or in good health (not recorded which). The CDR3 runs from the conserved cysteine through the conserved F or W. The order of the fields is V gene, clone size, J gene, CDR3 protein. Some rows mark clone size as missing; the rest say once, few, many or name a class of expanded clone.

TRBV20-1	few	TRBJ2-7	CSARDLLTASSYEQYF
TRBV20-1	few	TRBJ1-1	CSASQGRWNTEAFF
TRBV19	-	TRBJ2-1	CASSIRAGGDNEQFF
TRBV7-6	-	TRBJ2-1	CASSRPGTGVNEQFF
TRBV5-1	-	TRBJ2-7	CASSSPPSYEQYF
TRBV4-1	once	TRBJ2-5	CASSPSASGTETQYF
TRBV20-1	-	TRBJ2-7	CSAAVLAGGSYEQYF
TRBV10-3	few	TRBJ1-1	CAIRPTENTEAFF
TRBV20-1	-	TRBJ2-1	CSAPTQSSYNEQFF
TRBV6-1	few	TRBJ1-6	CASIKTVASSYNSPLHF
TRBV19	-	TRBJ1-5	CASSPVVNQPQHF
TRBV20-1	many	TRBJ2-1	CSAGGLAGNEQFF
TRBV20-1	-	TRBJ1-5	CSASAQTGLSNQPQHF
TRBV4-2	few	TRBJ1-5	CASSSRGNQPQHF
TRBV7-3	few	TRBJ2-5	CASSSDRGRETQYF
TRBV6-2/TRBV6-3	few	TRBJ1-4	CASSYGGQPGGEKLFF
TRBV27	few	TRBJ2-3	CASSRGSGTDTQYF
TRBV7-2	-	TRBJ2-1	CASSTGTRHNEQFF
TRBV27	many	TRBJ1-6	CASSLRPGSPLHF
TRBV6-6	-	TRBJ1-5	CASSYSGDQPQHF
TRBV20-1	-	TRBJ1-5	CSAQSTDMFQPQHF
TRBV20-1	-	TRBJ2-3	CSASPQASATDTQYF
TRBV20-1	-	TRBJ2-5	CSARVWGGQETQYF
TRBV6-5	once	TRBJ1-4	CAIDTGRYDEKLFF
TRBV11-2	-	TRBJ2-3	CASSLGGTGGTQYF
TRBV15	-	TRBJ1-2	CATSRDRGANGYTF
TRBV4-2	few	TRBJ2-7	CASSQDGGNPSYEQYF
TRBV20-1	-	TRBJ1-1	CSARGSTGLNTEAFF
TRBV20-1	-	TRBJ2-7	CSAAGESNEQYF
TRBV6-2/TRBV6-3	-	TRBJ2-3	CASSYIRDSTSDTQYF
TRBV3-1	-	TRBJ1-3	CASSRPENTIYF
TRBV6-6	few	TRBJ1-2	CASSYSVPGQGMDYGYTF
TRBV18	few	TRBJ2-3	CASSGLSGITDTQYF
TRBV20-1	few	TRBJ1-1	CSARRGGANTEAFF
TRBV28	-	TRBJ2-1	CASSPLSGGSNEQFF
TRBV20-1	-	TRBJ1-1	CSAPGQGNTEAFF
TRBV15	-	TRBJ1-3	CATSRGWGNTIYF
TRBV6-1	-	TRBJ2-2	CASSEAAAAFNTGELFF
TRBV7-2	-	TRBJ2-1	CASSNNGGLLSSYNEQFF
TRBV6-2/TRBV6-3	-	TRBJ1-2	CARRRKQPSSNYGYTF
TRBV7-9	-	TRBJ1-1	CASSAFGGGVATEAFF
TRBV12-3/TRBV12-4	few	TRBJ1-1	CASRIQGATEAFF
TRBV6-1	-	TRBJ2-5	CASRGRALQETQYF
TRBV4-1	once	TRBJ2-7	CASSQEWRGSAYEQYF
TRBV12-3/TRBV12-4	-	TRBJ2-7	CASREQGLLYEQYF
TRBV6-1	many	TRBJ1-1	CASSPPTENTEAFF
TRBV7-2	-	TRBJ2-1	CASSSGTGTYNEQFF
TRBV6-1	-	TRBJ2-2	CATSDSTGFRKTGELFF
TRBV2	once	TRBJ1-5	CASSSGVSQPQHF
TRBV27	many	TRBJ1-2	CASSKTGDYGYTF
TRBV6-1	few	TRBJ2-5	CASRPGGEETQYF
TRBV20-1	-	TRBJ2-3	CSARDPLAGGVFDTQYF
TRBV6-5	-	TRBJ2-5	CASSFSNWGQETQYF
TRBV7-9	few	TRBJ2-3	CASSLGGASGKEDTQYF
TRBV27	-	TRBJ2-7	CASTRSGPGLYEQYF
TRBV29-1	-	TRBJ2-1	CSVVTAGVVEQFF
TRBV7-8	-	TRBJ2-7	CASSSSDTSYEQYF
TRBV19	-	TRBJ1-5	CASSNGFKNSNQPQHF
TRBV6-1	many	TRBJ2-5	CASSSGRIEETQYF